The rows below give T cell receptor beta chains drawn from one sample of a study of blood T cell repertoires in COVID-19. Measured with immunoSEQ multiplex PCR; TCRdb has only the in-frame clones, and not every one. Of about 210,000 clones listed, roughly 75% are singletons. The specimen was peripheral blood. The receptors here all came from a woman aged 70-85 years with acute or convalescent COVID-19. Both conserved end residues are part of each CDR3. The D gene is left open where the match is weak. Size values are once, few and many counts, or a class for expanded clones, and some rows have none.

CDR3aa: CASSSGTGGIAYEQYF
CDR3nt: TGTGCCAGCAGTTCGGGAACAGGGGGGATCGCCTACGAGCAGTACTTC
d_gene: TRBD1
j_gene: TRBJ2-7
v_gene: TRBV27
abundance: once

CDR3aa: CASTIRATRGLYGYTF
CDR3nt: TGTGCCAGCACCATTAGGGCAACCAGGGGGCTCTATGGCTACACCTTC
d_gene: TRBD1
j_gene: TRBJ1-2
v_gene: TRBV5-5
abundance: once

CDR3aa: CASRERGWTEAFF
CDR3nt: TGTGCCAGCAGGGAGAGGGGGTGGACTGAAGCTTTCTTT
d_gene: NA
j_gene: TRBJ1-1
v_gene: TRBV12-3/TRBV12-4
abundance: NA

CDR3aa: CASSQDSTSPLHF
CDR3nt: TGCGCCAGCAGCCAAGATTCCACATCACCCCTCCACTTT
d_gene: NA
j_gene: TRBJ1-6
v_gene: TRBV4-3
abundance: NA

CDR3aa: CSAYRDEQFF
CDR3nt: TGCAGTGCTTACCGGGATGAGCAGTTCTTC
d_gene: NA
j_gene: TRBJ2-1
v_gene: TRBV20-1
abundance: NA

CDR3aa: CASSQVRGAEAFF
CDR3nt: TGTGCCAGCAGCCAAGTCAGGGGCGCTGAAGCTTTCTTT
d_gene: NA
j_gene: TRBJ1-1
v_gene: TRBV3-1/TRBV3-2
abundance: few

CDR3aa: CATRSVGSNNQPQHF
CDR3nt: TGTGCCACCCGGTCCGTGGGGAGCAACAATCAGCCCCAGCATTTT
d_gene: NA
j_gene: TRBJ1-5
v_gene: TRBV6-5
abundance: NA

CDR3aa: CATSAVTGTSGGDTQYF
CDR3nt: TGTGCCACCAGTGCCGTTACCGGGACTAGCGGGGGTGATACGCAGTATTTT
d_gene: TRBD2
j_gene: TRBJ2-3
v_gene: TRBV24-1
abundance: few

CDR3aa: CAWGKGQGNIQYF
CDR3nt: TGTGCCTGGGGGAAAGGACAGGGGAACATTCAGTACTTC
d_gene: TRBD1
j_gene: TRBJ2-4
v_gene: TRBV30
abundance: NA

CDR3aa: CSASRDITFSNTGELFF
CDR3nt: TGCAGTGCTAGTAGGGACATAACCTTTTCGAACACCGGGGAGCTGTTTTTT
d_gene: NA
j_gene: TRBJ2-2
v_gene: TRBV20-1
abundance: NA

CDR3aa: CASSYWGGQFF
CDR3nt: TGTGCCAGCAGTTACTGGGGGGGGCAGTTCTTC
d_gene: TRBD2
j_gene: TRBJ2-1
v_gene: TRBV6-5
abundance: NA

CDR3aa: CASSLGQGGNEQFF
CDR3nt: TGCGCCAGCAGCTTGGGACAGGGGGGCAATGAGCAGTTCTTC
d_gene: TRBD1
j_gene: TRBJ2-1
v_gene: TRBV5-1
abundance: NA

CDR3aa: CAISTGQGEETQYF
CDR3nt: TGTGCCATCAGTACCGGACAGGGAGAAGAGACCCAGTACTTC
d_gene: TRBD1
j_gene: TRBJ2-5
v_gene: TRBV10-3
abundance: NA

CDR3aa: CASSLGDRAGYGYTF
CDR3nt: TGTGCCAGCAGCTTGGGGGACAGGGCAGGCTATGGCTACACCTTC
d_gene: TRBD1
j_gene: TRBJ1-2
v_gene: TRBV5-6
abundance: NA

CDR3aa: CSAEGPVNTEAFF
CDR3nt: TGCAGCGCTGAAGGTCCGGTGAACACTGAAGCTTTCTTT
d_gene: NA
j_gene: TRBJ1-1
v_gene: TRBV29-1
abundance: NA

CDR3aa: CASRSTGVNYGYTF
CDR3nt: TGTGCCAGTAGATCGACAGGGGTGAACTATGGCTACACCTTC
d_gene: TRBD1
j_gene: TRBJ1-2
v_gene: TRBV19
abundance: NA

CDR3aa: CASFKAGTKFIYEQYF
CDR3nt: TGTGCCAGCTTTAAAGCGGGGACTAAATTCATCTACGAGCAGTACTTC
d_gene: TRBD2
j_gene: TRBJ2-7
v_gene: TRBV25-1
abundance: NA

CDR3aa: CASSEQGSGNTIYF
CDR3nt: TGCGCCAGCAGCGAGCAGGGCAGTGGAAACACCATATATTTT
d_gene: NA
j_gene: TRBJ1-3
v_gene: TRBV5-1
abundance: NA

CDR3aa: CASSIGQSNYGYTF
CDR3nt: TGTGCCAGCAGTATTGGACAGTCTAACTATGGCTACACCTTC
d_gene: NA
j_gene: TRBJ1-2
v_gene: TRBV6-5
abundance: NA

CDR3aa: CASSEPGQNTGELFF
CDR3nt: TGCGCCAGCAGTGAGCCGGGACAGAACACCGGGGAGCTGTTTTTT
d_gene: NA
j_gene: TRBJ2-2
v_gene: TRBV10-1
abundance: NA

CDR3aa: CASRLGRRADTQYF
CDR3nt: TGTGCCAGCCGATTGGGCAGGCGGGCAGATACGCAGTATTTT
d_gene: NA
j_gene: TRBJ2-3
v_gene: TRBV18
abundance: NA

CDR3aa: CASSPTGGNYGYTF
CDR3nt: TGCGCCAGCAGCCCGACAGGGGGGAACTATGGCTACACCTTC
d_gene: TRBD1
j_gene: TRBJ1-2
v_gene: TRBV4-1
abundance: NA

CDR3aa: CASSLQSGAGNTIYF
CDR3nt: TGTGCCAGCAGCTTACAGTCAGGTGCTGGAAACACCATATATTTT
d_gene: NA
j_gene: TRBJ1-3
v_gene: TRBV11-3
abundance: NA

CDR3aa: CASRPGTGRVDTQYF
CDR3nt: TGTGCCAGTAGGCCCGGGACAGGGCGGGTAGATACGCAGTATTTT
d_gene: TRBD1
j_gene: TRBJ2-3
v_gene: TRBV19
abundance: NA

CDR3aa: CASLRLGVDDEQYF
CDR3nt: TGTGCCAGCCTCCGACTCGGGGTAGACGACGAGCAGTACTTC
d_gene: NA
j_gene: TRBJ2-7
v_gene: TRBV7-9
abundance: NA

CDR3aa: CAISDKQGDQPQHF
CDR3nt: TGTGCCATCAGTGACAAGCAGGGCGATCAGCCCCAGCATTTT
d_gene: NA
j_gene: TRBJ1-5
v_gene: TRBV10-3
abundance: NA

CDR3aa: CASSLDRAPYEQYF
CDR3nt: TGTGCCAGCAGTTTAGACAGGGCTCCCTACGAGCAGTACTTC
d_gene: TRBD1
j_gene: TRBJ2-7
v_gene: TRBV6-5
abundance: once

CDR3aa: CASSPPIAGGVPDTQYF
CDR3nt: TGTGCCAGCTCACCACCAATAGCGGGGGGCGTCCCAGATACGCAGTATTTT
d_gene: TRBD2
j_gene: TRBJ2-3
v_gene: TRBV18
abundance: once

CDR3aa: CATQGTATYNEQFF
CDR3nt: TGTGCCACCCAAGGGACAGCCACCTACAATGAGCAGTTCTTC
d_gene: TRBD1
j_gene: TRBJ2-1
v_gene: TRBV10-3
abundance: NA

CDR3aa: CASSMIWGQGGGYTF
CDR3nt: TGTGCCAGTAGTATGATCTGGGGTCAAGGCGGGGGCTACACCTTC
d_gene: NA
j_gene: TRBJ1-2
v_gene: TRBV19
abundance: NA

CDR3aa: CASSYSRPSYADTQYF
CDR3nt: TGTGCCAGCAGTTACTCGAGGCCCTCCTATGCAGATACGCAGTATTTT
d_gene: NA
j_gene: TRBJ2-3
v_gene: TRBV6-5
abundance: NA

CDR3aa: CAWSGPGTGTNQPQHF
CDR3nt: TGTGCCTGGAGTGGTCCCGGGACAGGTACTAATCAGCCCCAGCATTTT
d_gene: TRBD1
j_gene: TRBJ1-5
v_gene: TRBV30
abundance: NA

CDR3aa: CATSDTIGGELFF
CDR3nt: TGTGCCACCAGTGATACTATCGGGGGGGAGCTGTTTTTT
d_gene: NA
j_gene: TRBJ2-2
v_gene: TRBV24-1
abundance: NA

CDR3aa: CASRASGGRELFF
CDR3nt: TGTGCCAGCAGAGCAAGCGGGGGTCGGGAGCTGTTTTTT
d_gene: TRBD2
j_gene: TRBJ2-2
v_gene: TRBV6-5
abundance: NA

CDR3aa: CTSSQGQRNTEAFF
CDR3nt: TGCACCAGCAGCCAGGGACAGCGGAACACTGAAGCTTTCTTT
d_gene: NA
j_gene: TRBJ1-1
v_gene: TRBV1
abundance: NA

CDR3aa: CASSAGDRGDEQFF
CDR3nt: TGCGCCAGCAGTGCTGGGGACAGGGGTGATGAGCAGTTCTTC
d_gene: TRBD1
j_gene: TRBJ2-1
v_gene: TRBV10-1
abundance: NA

CDR3aa: CAISESHGQGNQPQHF
CDR3nt: TGTGCCATCAGTGAGTCTCATGGACAGGGCAATCAGCCCCAGCATTTT
d_gene: TRBD1
j_gene: TRBJ1-5
v_gene: TRBV10-3
abundance: NA

CDR3aa: CASSPGQLETQYF
CDR3nt: TGTGCCAGCTCACCGGGACAGCTGGAGACCCAGTACTTC
d_gene: TRBD1
j_gene: TRBJ2-5
v_gene: TRBV18
abundance: NA

CDR3aa: CASSPPGAGTGVNEQFF
CDR3nt: TGTGCCAGCAGTCCCCCGGGGGCTGGGACAGGGGTCAATGAGCAGTTCTTC
d_gene: TRBD1
j_gene: TRBJ2-1
v_gene: TRBV9
abundance: NA

CDR3aa: CASSPAGQGTISGNTIYF
CDR3nt: TGTGCCAGCTCACCTGCCGGACAGGGGACGATCTCTGGAAACACCATATATTTT
d_gene: TRBD1
j_gene: TRBJ1-3
v_gene: TRBV18
abundance: NA

CDR3aa: CASSQDPMRLAGETQYF
CDR3nt: TGCGCCAGCAGCCAAGATCCGATGCGGCTAGCTGGAGAGACCCAGTACTTC
d_gene: NA
j_gene: TRBJ2-5
v_gene: TRBV4-1
abundance: NA

CDR3aa: CASSPGGHPETQYF
CDR3nt: TGCGCCAGCAGCCCCGGGGGGCACCCAGAGACCCAGTACTTC
d_gene: NA
j_gene: TRBJ2-5
v_gene: TRBV4-1
abundance: NA

CDR3aa: CASSKDAGGEKLFF
CDR3nt: TGTGCCAGTAGTAAGGACGCAGGAGGCGAAAAACTGTTTTTT
d_gene: NA
j_gene: TRBJ1-4
v_gene: TRBV19
abundance: NA

CDR3aa: CASSSVLYSDSGTDTQYF
CDR3nt: TGCGCCAGCAGCTCCGTCCTTTATAGCGATTCGGGCACAGATACGCAGTATTTT
d_gene: NA
j_gene: TRBJ2-3
v_gene: TRBV5-1
abundance: once

CDR3aa: CAISESMKQLGELFF
CDR3nt: TGTGCCATCAGTGAGTCAATGAAACAGCTCGGGGAGCTGTTTTTT
d_gene: NA
j_gene: TRBJ2-2
v_gene: TRBV10-3
abundance: NA

CDR3aa: CASSFGTGTYEQYF
CDR3nt: TGTGCCAGCAGCTTCGGGACAGGGACCTACGAGCAGTACTTC
d_gene: TRBD1
j_gene: TRBJ2-7
v_gene: TRBV7-2
abundance: many

CDR3aa: CASSQDGASGGSGTQYF
CDR3nt: TGTGCCAGCAGCCAAGATGGGGCTAGCGGGGGGTCGGGGACGCAGTATTTT
d_gene: TRBD2
j_gene: TRBJ2-3
v_gene: TRBV3-1/TRBV3-2
abundance: NA

CDR3aa: CASSLPRVFDYGYTF
CDR3nt: TGTGCCAGCAGTTTACCCAGGGTATTCGACTATGGCTACACCTTC
d_gene: NA
j_gene: TRBJ1-2
v_gene: TRBV27
abundance: NA

CDR3aa: CASSLYPNIANEQFF
CDR3nt: TGCGCCAGCAGCTTGTACCCTAATATAGCCAATGAGCAGTTCTTC
d_gene: NA
j_gene: TRBJ2-1
v_gene: TRBV5-1
abundance: NA

CDR3aa: CSVQGAPGEQYF
CDR3nt: TGCAGCGTTCAGGGGGCGCCGGGAGAGCAGTACTTC
d_gene: TRBD1
j_gene: TRBJ2-7
v_gene: TRBV29-1
abundance: many

CDR3aa: CASSGGGQGSGQAQFF
CDR3nt: TGTGCCAGCAGCGGAGGGGGACAGGGCTCGGGACAGGCGCAGTTCTTC
d_gene: TRBD1
j_gene: TRBJ2-1
v_gene: TRBV11-3
abundance: NA

CDR3aa: CASARLSYNEQFF
CDR3nt: TGTGCCAGTGCTCGACTTTCCTACAATGAGCAGTTCTTC
d_gene: NA
j_gene: TRBJ2-1
v_gene: TRBV19
abundance: NA